The 24 T cell receptor beta chains below come from one sample, sequenced in a study of blood T cells in healthy people across ages. Next came a second PCR, run for about 7 to 11 cycles, which used a sample-barcoded 5' primer along with a J-beta primer mix. One entry per CDR3 protein, called by TCRdb with MiXCR from the 5' RACE reads. The table lists 750,000 or so distinct CDR3 sequences, 25% of them singletons. The same data also contributed to another study, on T cells of mothers and their children.

Sequences were obtained from blood. These receptors originate from a boy younger than 18 in good health.

In its sample, this clonotype was seen a few times. V and J are TRBV3-1 and TRBJ2-1, with no clear D. Germline assignment: CDR1 LGHDT and CDR2 YNNKEL (reference sequence). The V end lost 6 bases, the J end lost 0 bases, and 9 bases lay between the germline ends. The CDR3 is 14 residues long. The CDR3 nucleotides are TGTGCCAGCAGACACGGTAGCTCCTACAATGAGCAGTTCTTC. This codes for CASRHGSSYNEQFF.

The chain carries TRBV5-1 and TRBJ2-1, with 10 bases matching TRBD2. The CDR3 is made up of 15 amino acids. The V gene end was trimmed by 0 bases and the J gene end by 6 bases; junction bases not matched to a gene: 3. Germline values: CDR1 SGHRS, CDR2 YFSETQ. The CDR3 DNA is TGCGCCAGCAGCTTGGCCGGGACTAGCGCCAATGAGCAGTTCTTC. Translation: CASSLAGTSANEQFF.

The chain combines TRBV28 with TRBJ2-7; 10 positions agree with TRBD2. Germline CDR1 reads MDHEN; CDR2 reads SYDVKM. Trimming took 0 bases from V and 6 from J; bases not matched to a gene: 5. CDR3 length: 15 amino acids. The CDR3 nucleotides read TGTGCCAGCAGTTTATGGGCTAGCGGGAGTCGCGAGCAGTACTTC. Amino acids: CASSLWASGSREQYF.

The chain joins TRBV11-3 to TRBJ2-5; no firm D call. From germline, CDR1 is SGHNT and CDR2 YENEEA. Trimming took 6 bases from V and 2 from J, leaving 10 bases between them. This CDR3 is built from 13 residues. The CDR3 nucleotides read TGTGCCAGCAGGATGGCGGTTCAAGAGACCCAGTACTTC. Protein product: CASRMAVQETQYF.

This clonotype was seen only a few times. V gene TRBV7-3 combines with J gene TRBJ2-5; a weak D match, TRBD1 (5 bases). The J call may be in error: the DNA end matches TRBJ2-1 better. The CDR3 is 12 amino acids. The V gene's germline CDR1 is SGHTA and CDR2 FQGTGA. CDR3 DNA: TGTGCCAGCAGCACTCAGGGAAATGAGCAGTTCTTC. The encoded protein is CASSTQGNEQFF.

This clonotype was recorded a few times. The chain links TRBV4-3 to TRBJ1-5; unclear D gene. V shed 0 bases and J shed 8 bases, with 14 bases lying between them. The CDR3 totals 15 residues. CDR1 is LGHNA and CDR2 is YSLEER in the germline V gene. CDR3 protein: CASSQESTPQEPQHF. In DNA form, the CDR3 reads TGCGCCAGCAGCCAAGAATCCACACCCCAGGAGCCCCAGCATTTT.

This clonotype has at least ten counts. The chain has TRBV19 and TRBJ2-6; D unresolved. The CDR3 runs 17 residues. Trimming took 1 base from V and 0 from J, leaving 10 bases between them. Germline V gives CDR1 LNHDA, CDR2 SQIVND (reference sequence). The DNA for the CDR3 is TGTGCCAGTAGTATAGTTTTTCAGTCCTCTGGGGCCAACGTCCTGACTTTC. Protein: CASSIVFQSSGANVLTF.

The genes are TRBV20-1 and TRBJ1-5; TRBD1 agrees at 7 bases. Germline V gene sequence: CDR1 DFQATT, CDR2 SNEGSKA (reference sequence). CDR3 length: 16 amino acids. V lost 0 bases to trimming and J lost 3 bases; unmatched junction nucleotides: 8. The CDR3 DNA is TGCAGTGCTAGAGATCCTAGGACAGGCGACAATCAGCCCCAGCATTTT. It is translated as CSARDPRTGDNQPQHF.

The V gene is TRBV12-3 or TRBV12-4, the J gene TRBJ1-2, with 7 bases matching TRBD1. The J segment lost 7 bases and the V segment lost 5 bases, leaving 4 bases of the junction unmatched. This CDR3 has 12 amino acids. CDR3 loop: CASSGQESGYTF. The DNA of the CDR3 is TGTGCCAGCAGTGGACAGGAAAGTGGCTACACCTTC.

The sample holds a few counts of this clonotype. CDR3 protein: CASSTGGLVQETQYF. The CDR3 DNA is TGTGCCAGCTCAACGGGCGGTTTGGTTCAAGAGACCCAGTACTTC. This rearrangement joins TRBV18 to TRBJ2-5; D unclear. The V gene's germline CDR1 is KGHSH and CDR2 LQKENI. This CDR3 has 15 residues. The V end was cut by 5 bases, the J end by 2 bases, with 15 bases between.

CDR3 sequence reads: CASSQGTGEGTNEQFF. CDR3 DNA: TGTGCCAGCAGCCAAGGGACGGGGGAGGGGACCAATGAGCAGTTCTTC. The chain recombines TRBV14 with TRBJ2-1; TRBD2 matches 7 bases. Germline trimming cut 1 base from V and 6 bases from J; bases unmatched to any gene: 9. The CDR3 is made up of 16 amino acids. The germline V gene encodes CDR1 SGHDN and CDR2 FVKESK.

The chain is built from TRBV6-6 and TRBJ2-4; 7 positions agree with TRBD2. V shed 8 bases and J 2 bases; nucleotides not matched to a gene: 3. CDR1 and CDR2 (germline): MNHNY, SVGAGI (reference sequence). CDR3 length: 13 residues. CDR3 protein: CASAGETKNIQYF. CDR3 bases: TGTGCCAGCGCGGGGGAAACCAAAAACATTCAGTACTTC.

This clonotype was picked up a small number of times. The rearrangement uses TRBV25-1 and TRBJ2-3; 11 bases align to TRBD2. The V segment lost 6 bases and the J segment 6 bases; nucleotides outside the gene matches: 11. Germline loops: CDR1 MGHDK, CDR2 SYGVNS. The CDR3 is 16 amino acids. The CDR3 sequence: CASSKGSSGRMDTQYF. The CDR3 DNA follows: TGTGCCAGCAGCAAGGGGTCTAGCGGGAGGATGGATACGCAGTATTTT. The variable domain in full, completed from reference TRBV25-1 and TRBJ2-3, reads EADIYQTPRYLVIGTGKKITLECSQTMGHDKMYWYQQDPGMELHLIHYSYGVNSTEKGDLSSESTVSRIRTEHFPLTLESARPSHTSQYLCASSKGSSGRMDTQYFGPGTRLTVL.

This clonotype appeared a single time. The V gene is TRBV10-2, the J gene TRBJ2-1; the match to TRBD1 covers 8 bases. J gave up 5 bases and V 2 bases, and 8 bases lay outside the gene matches. CDR1 and CDR2 (germline): WSHSY, SAAADI. The CDR3 has 16 residues. The CDR3 is CASSELRQGRHNEQFF. The CDR3 coding sequence is TGCGCCAGCAGTGAGCTCAGACAGGGGAGACACAATGAGCAGTTCTTC.

There are a few counts of this clonotype. V is TRBV7-3 and J is TRBJ1-4; a weak D match, TRBD1 (5 bases). Deletions cut 6 bases from V and 7 bases from J, with 18 bases between. This CDR3 contains 15 residues. Germline assignment: CDR1 SGHTA and CDR2 FQGTGA. The CDR3 here is CASSPGPGPTEKLFF. As DNA, the CDR3 is TGTGCCAGCAGTCCCGGACCGGGACCTACTGAAAAACTGTTTTTT.

This chain joins TRBV20-1 and TRBJ2-1, with 12 bases lining up with TRBD2. The DNA end is a closer match to TRBJ2-5, so the J assignment may be wrong. This CDR3 region has 15 residues. Germline lookup yields CDR1 DFQATT and CDR2 SNEGSKA (reference sequence). The DNA of the CDR3 is TGCAGTGCTAGACCCAGGACTAGCGGGGTAGAGACCCAGTACTTC. Translating gives CSARPRTSGVETQYF.

A few counts support this clonotype. The chain combines TRBV28 with TRBJ2-1; 7 bases match TRBD2. The tail of the sequence fits TRBJ2-7 better, so the J call may be wrong. CDR3 size: 15 residues. Germline CDR1 is MDHEN and CDR2 is SYDVKM. The CDR3 reads CASSLYDRGAYEQYF. The CDR3 bases are TGTGCCAGCAGTTTATATGACCGGGGGGCCTACGAGCAGTACTTC.

The DNA of the CDR3 is TGTGCCAGCAGTCCCATACGAATACAGGGGAGAGAAGAGACCCAGTACTTC. This sequence encodes CASSPIRIQGREETQYF. The V gene is TRBV12-3 or TRBV12-4, the J gene TRBJ2-5; TRBD1 matches 7 bases. The V and J ends lost 5 bases and 3 bases, in that order; junction bases with no gene match: 15. CDR3 length equals 17 residues.

V and J are TRBV14 and TRBJ1-4; 8 nucleotides match TRBD1. The CDR3 is 14 residues long. Germline CDR1 is SGHDN and CDR2 is FVKESK. With V trimmed by 5 bases and J by 7 bases, 6 bases remained unmatched. For the CDR3, the DNA is TGTGCCAGCAGCAAAGCAGGGGGCGGTGAAAAACTGTTTTTT. The encoded protein is CASSKAGGGEKLFF.

CDR3 loop: CASSYRDRGRGTEAFF. The CDR3, as DNA: TGTGCCAGCAGTTACCGGGACAGGGGGCGGGGAACTGAAGCTTTCTTT. This chain joins TRBV6-5 and TRBJ1-1; 12 positions agree with TRBD1. CDR1 is MNHEY and CDR2 is SVGAGI in the germline V gene. V was pared by 2 bases and J by 5 bases, with 6 bases of the junction left unmatched. The CDR3 length is 16 residues.

This rearrangement joins TRBV5-1 to TRBJ1-1, with D uncertain. Germline V CDR1 and CDR2: SGHRS, YFSETQ. V was cut by 0 bases and J by 2 bases, with 8 bases left in between. The CDR3 has 14 residues. CDR3 DNA: TGCGCCAGCAGCTTGGGGGCCCTCAACACTGAAGCTTTCTTT. This sequence encodes CASSLGALNTEAFF.

There are a few counts of this clonotype. J is TRBJ2-5 and V is TRBV7-2; D might be TRBD1 (6 bases). Trimming removed 1 base at V and 5 bases at J, with 11 bases between. The length of the CDR3 is 14 residues. Germline lookup yields CDR1 SGHTA and CDR2 FQGNSA. CDR3 in amino acids: CASSLDWGPETQYF. As DNA, the CDR3 is TGTGCCAGCAGCTTAGATTGGGGGCCGGAGACCCAGTACTTC.

V gene TRBV20-1 combines with J gene TRBJ2-5; D is unresolved. The CDR3 loop spans 13 amino acids. In germline, CDR1 is DFQATT, CDR2 SNEGSKA (reference sequence). The V and J ends lost 5 bases and 5 bases respectively, with 15 bases between them. The CDR3 here is CSAGKSGSETQYF. The CDR3, as DNA: TGCAGTGCTGGGAAGTCTGGCAGTGAGACCCAGTACTTC.

This chain connects TRBV7-3 to TRBJ2-1; 9 nucleotides agree with TRBD2. This CDR3 region has 14 residues. Trimming cost V 2 bases and J 6 bases; bases outside gene matches: 2. Looked up from germline, CDR1 is SGHTA and CDR2 is FQGTGA. This CDR3 reads CASSLAGGINEQFF. The CDR3 nucleotides read TGTGCCAGCAGCTTAGCGGGAGGGATCAATGAGCAGTTCTTC.